The next 7 T cell receptor beta chains were all read from a single sample in a study of T cell changes during pregnancy in multiple sclerosis. Method: immunoSEQ multiplex PCR; TCRdb's copy keeps in-frame clones and lacks some. In the table there are some 52,000 clones, roughly 92% of which are singletons. The sample in question was CD4+ T cells from peripheral blood mononuclear cells, obtained in the third trimester of pregnancy. The receptor set was obtained from a female donor with multiple sclerosis, enrolled in a pregnancy study.

The gene calls are TRBV19 and TRBJ1-2; D possibly corresponds to TRBD1 (6 bases). CDR1 and CDR2 (germline): LNHDA, SQIVND (reference sequence). This CDR3 has 15 amino acids. Trimming stripped 7 bases from V and 5 bases from J, with 20 bases between. CDR3 amino acids: CASIPSGEEWYGYTF. The CDR3 bases are TGTGCCAGTATCCCCTCAGGGGAAGAGTGGTATGGCTACACCTTC.

This sequence joins TRBV19 and TRBJ1-3; the D is unclear. Germline V lookup: CDR1 LNHDA, CDR2 SQIVND (reference sequence). This CDR3 is built from 14 residues. V was pared by 4 bases and J by 2 bases, with 9 bases between. The CDR3 region is CASSTTGPGNTIYF. In nucleotides, the CDR3 is TGTGCCAGTAGTACGACGGGTCCTGGAAACACCATATATTTT. Based on the CDR3 plus reference TRBV19 and TRBJ1-3, the full variable domain is DGGITQSPKYLFRKEGQNVTLSCEQNLNHDAMYWYRQDPGQGLRLIYYSQIVNDFQKGDIAEGYSVSREKKESFPLTVTSAQKNPTAFYLCASSTTGPGNTIYFGEGSWLTVV.

This rearrangement joins TRBV30 to TRBJ2-1; 8 nucleotides line up with TRBD2. V gave up 1 base and J gave up 0 bases; unmatched junction bases: 8. The CDR3 runs to 17 residues. CDR1 is GTSNPN and CDR2 is SVGIG in the germline V gene (reference sequence). CDR3 sequence: CAWSASGGLSSYNEQFF. CDR3 in DNA: TGTGCCTGGAGTGCCAGCGGGGGCCTTAGCTCCTACAATGAGCAGTTCTTC.

V is TRBV7-2 and J is TRBJ2-2; TRBD2 agrees at 8 bases. Trimming took 3 bases from V and 5 from J; bases not matched to a gene: 2. The length of the CDR3 is 14 residues. The germline gives CDR1 SGHTA, CDR2 FQGNSA. The CDR3 DNA follows: TGTGCCAGCAGCTTGGGCGGGGGGACCGGGGAGCTGTTTTTT. Translation: CASSLGGGTGELFF. The complete variable domain, with remaining parts taken from reference TRBV7-2 and TRBJ2-2, reads GAGVSQSPSNKVTEKGKDVELRCDPISGHTALYWYRQSLGQGLEFLIYFQGNSAPDKSGLPSDRFSAERTGGSVSTLTIQRTQQEDSAVYLCASSLGGGTGELFFGEGSRLTVL.

The chain's CDR3 is CASSPTGQWISEQFF. The CDR3 DNA sequence: TGTGCCAGCAGCCCTACAGGACAGTGGATAAGTGAGCAGTTCTTC. The chain links TRBV7-9 to TRBJ2-1; D is perhaps TRBD1 (6 bases). Germline values: CDR1 SEHNR, CDR2 FQNEAQ (reference sequence). The length of the CDR3 is 15 residues. V lost 5 bases to trimming and J lost 9 bases, with 20 bases between them. Drawing the rest from reference TRBV7-9 and TRBJ2-1, the complete variable domain is DTGVSQNPRHKITKRGQNVTFRCDPISEHNRLYWYRQTLGQGPEFLTYFQNEAQLEKSRLLSDRFSAERPKGSFSTLEIQRTEQGDSAMYLCASSPTGQWISEQFFGPGTRLTVL.

The chain recombines TRBV18 with TRBJ1-2; D possibly corresponds to TRBD1 (5 bases). Trimming stripped 3 bases from V and 2 bases from J, with 19 bases between. The CDR3 consists of 17 residues. Germline V lookup: CDR1 KGHSH, CDR2 LQKENI. The CDR3 DNA reads as TGTGCCAGCTCACCCTTCGATCCGGGACGGGGGAACTATGGCTACACCTTC. Its protein product is CASSPFDPGRGNYGYTF.

This chain uses TRBV28 with TRBJ1-3; D is possibly TRBD1 (5 bases). This CDR3 region has 15 residues. Trimming left V 4 bases short and J 5 bases short, with 15 bases between. The V gene's germline CDR1 is MDHEN and CDR2 SYDVKM. CDR3 in amino acids: CASSSGSGLRNTIYF. DNA for the CDR3: TGTGCCAGCAGTTCAGGGAGCGGGCTACGAAACACCATATATTTT.